A selection of T cell receptor beta chains follows, all from one sample in a study of blood T cell repertoires in COVID-19. Produced via immunoSEQ multiplex PCR; TCRdb's table is partial and in-frame only. The profile shows roughly 670,000 clones, approximately 90% of them singletons. Input material: peripheral blood. All receptors derive from a young woman with acute or convalescent COVID-19. CDR3s leave out the opening cysteine and the closing phenylalanine or tryptophan.

CDR3 protein	V gene	J gene
ASSPPPRKNYGYT	TRBV18	TRBJ1-2
ASTEQDDYSYEQY	TRBV6-5	TRBJ2-7
ASSSSGPRADTQY	TRBV5-1	TRBJ2-3
ASSLGRRDNEQF	TRBV5-1	TRBJ2-1
AWKSGGGYT	TRBV30	TRBJ1-2
ASSSDTNTEAF	TRBV5-1	TRBJ1-1
ASTSGSNTEAF	TRBV5-1	TRBJ1-1
ASSDTVQPQH	TRBV7-9	TRBJ1-5
ASKPRTGNNYGYT	TRBV11-2	TRBJ1-2
ASGDRGVYEQY	TRBV19	TRBJ2-7
ASSISYNYGYT	TRBV19	TRBJ1-2
SGLPGQKFPNTEAF	TRBV29-1	TRBJ1-1
ASSLDRGNTIY	TRBV11-2	TRBJ1-3
ASSPATANEKLF	TRBV6-5	TRBJ1-4
ASSSTGTGNQPQH	TRBV6-2/TRBV6-3	TRBJ1-5
ASSSIREEAGYT	TRBV27	TRBJ1-2
ARPCREGSYSNQPQH	TRBV9	TRBJ1-5
ASSIVGTSDPYEQY	TRBV19	TRBJ2-7
ASSRELAGGRRVPEDTQY	TRBV6-6	TRBJ2-3
ASSRGGQPQH	TRBV7-2	TRBJ1-5
ASSPGHSGGKKLF	TRBV21-1	TRBJ1-4
ASSFCGFPPGSYGYT	TRBV7-4	TRBJ1-2
ASGFSPGQGMEQPQH	TRBV12-5	TRBJ1-5
ASSQSVRDTQY	TRBV4-3	TRBJ2-3
ASSLDQGRTEAF	TRBV5-1	TRBJ1-1
ASSPSGSGAYEQY	TRBV9	TRBJ2-7
AISERTGGDYGYT	TRBV10-3	TRBJ1-2